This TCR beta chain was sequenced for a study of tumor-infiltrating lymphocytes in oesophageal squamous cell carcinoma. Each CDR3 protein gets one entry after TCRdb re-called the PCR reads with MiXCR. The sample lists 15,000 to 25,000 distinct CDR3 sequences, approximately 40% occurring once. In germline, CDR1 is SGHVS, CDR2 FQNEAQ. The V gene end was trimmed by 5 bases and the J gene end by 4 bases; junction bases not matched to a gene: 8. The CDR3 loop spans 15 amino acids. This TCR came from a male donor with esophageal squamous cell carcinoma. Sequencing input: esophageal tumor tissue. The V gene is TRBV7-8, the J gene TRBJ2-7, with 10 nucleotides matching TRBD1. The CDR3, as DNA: TGTGCCAGCAGCCAACTCGGGGACAGGGGTTACGAGCAGTACTTC. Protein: CASSQLGDRGYEQYF.